This TCR beta chain was captured in a study of shared clonotypes between healthy human individuals (dated by TCRdb to about 2020). About the investigation overall: The cohort included three men and a couple of women between 18 and 49 years of age. Between about 0.85 and 8.9 billion PBMCs per donor were obtained by leukapheresis. For each donor, CD4 naive and CD4 memory were each given three plates, CD8 naive was given two plates, and CD8 memory was given one plate. Blood TCR repertoires of several healthy adults were deeply sequenced to estimate repertoire size and the extent of clonotype sharing between individuals. To increase sequencing depth and limit assay-specific biases, different laboratories used diverse techniques to prepare libraries and sequence TCR repertoires. The investigation overall reported the following: Approximately 5% of naive CD4, approximately 3.7% of naive CD8, about 2.4% of memory CD4, and about 0.4% of memory CD8 clonotypes were shared across several donors. Rarefaction of sorted-subset datasets indicated incomplete sequencing despite the large sequencing depth. Compared with non-shared clonotypes, the clonotypes found in all four sorted-subset donors had higher generation probabilities. Naive subsets generally had larger estimated clonotype richness than memory subsets. Because the study included only a small number of donors, the genetic and exposure-history diversity represented was limited. Sampling was limited to blood, and TCR repertoires in tissue likely differ from TCR repertoires in blood. Pairwise subsampling indicated that sequencing depth was expected to affect the degree of clonotype sharing among donors.

Worth noting for this clone: Its antigen has not been determined. Qualities for individual bases were not recorded, and no much larger clone is one base off.

V loses 2 bases at its end and J loses 5 bases; junction bases beyond the gene matches: 8. The CDR3 sequence holds 15 residues, the cysteine and phenylalanine included. The DNA shown is the 45-base CDR3, in frame from base 1. The germline V gene supplies CDR1 SGHRS and CDR2 YFSETQ. CD8 naive samples were obtained by positive selection for CCR7 among CD45RO-negative cells, yielding a CD45RA+CCR7+ population from which TemRA cells were excluded. The donors were healthy, HIV-negative adults who had no recently reported acute infections or vaccinations. Every donor was a Caucasian adult living in Nashville, Tennessee, USA. Blood was collected by leukapheresis, and PBMCs were isolated by Ficoll-Histopaque density gradient centrifugation and then cryopreserved in liquid nitrogen vapor phase. Analytical flow cytometry was used to check the purity and quantity of every magnetically sorted T cell population. Each sorted fraction had its genomic DNA isolated and then quantified by UV absorbance on a Nanodrop 2000c.

Using the deep immunoSEQ assay, TCR CDR3 regions were amplified from genomic DNA by multiplex PCR. Extracted genomic DNA from each cell subset was spread evenly across all wells of several immunoSEQ 96-well plates, with each plate serving as a replicate. For sorted subsets, roughly 200 ng of genomic DNA, equivalent to some 30,000 T cell genomes, went into each replicate PCR. Purified libraries were measured with a Qubit 3.0 fluorometer, size-checked on a Bioanalyzer 2100, and measured again with the KAPA Library Quantification kit. A separate single-read 150-cycle Illumina NextSeq 550 flow cell was used to sequence each immunoSEQ 96-well plate. The authors' analysis ran thus. The immunoSEQ output contained only junctional sequences without quality scores, so filtering could not match that applied to full-length reads. To assign V/J genes and CDR3, sequences were annotated using PyIR, a Python wrapper for IgBLAST v1.9, with IMGT germline references. Reads were removed for weak V/J assignments (E-value above 1e-6), missing CDR3, stop codons, out-of-frame junctions, or ambiguous translated residues. A V3J clonotype was defined by an identical inferred V gene, J gene, and CDR3 amino acid sequence. The percentage overlap between two repertoires was calculated by dividing the number of shared unique clonotypes by the size of the smaller repertoire. RTK rarefaction, the Chao1 estimator, and Recon v2.1 estimates of unobserved clonotypes were used to assess repertoire richness. Generation probabilities were computed with OLGA for all TCRbeta clonotypes obtained by the gDNA method from four donors. TCRdb retrieved this table from immuneACCESS and kept in-frame rearrangements only. Not all clones are present; in checked studies, unresolved V genes account for under half, and no reason is known for the remainder. The DNA was the basis for D and trimming; V, J and clone size are from that table. Within this sample are about 800,000 clones, with 90% to 97% of them counted one time only. The ten largest clones capture about 0.21% of the sample.

Sequences were obtained from naive CD8+ T cells sorted from blood. The meaning of the sample's cell subset or site label: CD45RA+CCR7+. This sequence uses TRBV5-1 and TRBJ2-5; TRBD1 lines up with 8 middle nucleotides. The receptor was derived from a man aged 30 to 45 in good health. The CDR3 protein sequence reads: CASSFRTGSEETQYF. The DNA reads as follows: TGCGCCAGCAGCTTCCGGACAGGGAGCGAGGAGACCCAGTACTTC.